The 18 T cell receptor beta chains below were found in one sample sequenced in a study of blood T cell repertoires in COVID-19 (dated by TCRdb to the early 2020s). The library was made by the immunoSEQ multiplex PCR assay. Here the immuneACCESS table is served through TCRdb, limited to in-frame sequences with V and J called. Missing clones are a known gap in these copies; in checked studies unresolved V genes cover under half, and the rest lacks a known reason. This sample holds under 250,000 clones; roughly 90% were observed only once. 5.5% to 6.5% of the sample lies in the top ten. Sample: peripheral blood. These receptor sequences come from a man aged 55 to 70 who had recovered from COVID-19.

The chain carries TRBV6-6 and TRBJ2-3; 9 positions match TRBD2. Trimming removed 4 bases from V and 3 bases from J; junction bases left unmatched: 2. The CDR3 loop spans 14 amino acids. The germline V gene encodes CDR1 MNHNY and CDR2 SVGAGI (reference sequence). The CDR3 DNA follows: TGTGCCAGCAGTTGGACTAGCGTGACAGATACGCAGTATTTT. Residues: CASSWTSVTDTQYF.

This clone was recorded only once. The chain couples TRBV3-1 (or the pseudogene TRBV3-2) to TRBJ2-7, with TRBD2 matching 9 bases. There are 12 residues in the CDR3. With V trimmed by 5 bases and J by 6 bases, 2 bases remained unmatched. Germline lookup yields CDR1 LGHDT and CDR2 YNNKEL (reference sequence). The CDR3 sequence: CASSLLAGEQYF. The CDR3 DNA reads TGTGCCAGCAGCTTACTAGCGGGCGAGCAGTACTTC.

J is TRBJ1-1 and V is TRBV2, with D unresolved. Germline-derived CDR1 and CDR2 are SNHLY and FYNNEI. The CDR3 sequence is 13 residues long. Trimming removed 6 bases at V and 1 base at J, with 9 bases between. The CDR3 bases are TGTGCCAGCAGGGCTTACCAGAACACTGAAGCTTTCTTT. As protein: CASRAYQNTEAFF.

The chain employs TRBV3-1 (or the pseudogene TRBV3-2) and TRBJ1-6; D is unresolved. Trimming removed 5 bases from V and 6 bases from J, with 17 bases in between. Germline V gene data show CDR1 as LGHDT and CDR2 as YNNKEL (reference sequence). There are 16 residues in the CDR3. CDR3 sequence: CASSSRPGELNSPLHF. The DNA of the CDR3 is TGTGCCAGCAGCTCCCGACCCGGGGAGCTTAATTCACCCCTCCACTTT.

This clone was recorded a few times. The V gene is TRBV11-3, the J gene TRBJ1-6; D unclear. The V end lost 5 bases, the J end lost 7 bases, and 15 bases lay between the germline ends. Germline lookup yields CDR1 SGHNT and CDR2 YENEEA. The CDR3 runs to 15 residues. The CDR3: CASSPNRDKNSPLHF. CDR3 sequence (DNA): TGTGCCAGCAGCCCGAACCGGGATAAGAATTCACCCCTCCACTTT.

The CDR3 coding sequence is TGTGCCAGCAGTTACCGGGACTCGAGCACAGATACGCAGTATTTT. It specifies CASSYRDSSTDTQYF. The chain links TRBV6-6 to TRBJ2-3; possible D gene TRBD2, 6 bases. Trimming pared 2 bases from V and 0 bases from J, leaving 9 bases between. Germline assignment: CDR1 MNHNY and CDR2 SVGAGI (reference sequence). This CDR3 contains 15 residues.

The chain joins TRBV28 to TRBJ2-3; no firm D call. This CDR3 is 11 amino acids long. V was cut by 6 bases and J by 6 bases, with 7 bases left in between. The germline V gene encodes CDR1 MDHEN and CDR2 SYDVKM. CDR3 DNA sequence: TGTGCCAGCAGAATTCAGGATACGCAGTATTTT. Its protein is CASRIQDTQYF.

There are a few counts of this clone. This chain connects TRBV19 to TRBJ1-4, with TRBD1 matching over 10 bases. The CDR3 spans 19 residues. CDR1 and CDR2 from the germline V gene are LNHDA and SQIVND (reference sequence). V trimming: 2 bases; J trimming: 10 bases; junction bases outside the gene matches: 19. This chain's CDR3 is CASSIFSPGQGNAMVKLFF. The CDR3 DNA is TGTGCCAGTAGTATATTCTCCCCGGGACAGGGGAACGCAATGGTAAAACTGTTTTTT. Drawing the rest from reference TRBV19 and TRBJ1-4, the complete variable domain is DGGITQSPKYLFRKEGQNVTLSCEQNLNHDAMYWYRQDPGQGLRLIYYSQIVNDFQKGDIAEGYSVSREKKESFPLTVTSAQKNPTAFYLCASSIFSPGQGNAMVKLFFGSGTQLSVL.

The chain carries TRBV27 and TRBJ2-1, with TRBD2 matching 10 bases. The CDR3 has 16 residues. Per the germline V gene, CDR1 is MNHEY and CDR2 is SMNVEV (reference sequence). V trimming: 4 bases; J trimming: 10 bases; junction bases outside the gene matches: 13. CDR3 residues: CASSSPISGRTWEQFF. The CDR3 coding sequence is TGTGCCAGCAGTTCCCCGATTAGCGGGAGGACCTGGGAGCAGTTCTTC.

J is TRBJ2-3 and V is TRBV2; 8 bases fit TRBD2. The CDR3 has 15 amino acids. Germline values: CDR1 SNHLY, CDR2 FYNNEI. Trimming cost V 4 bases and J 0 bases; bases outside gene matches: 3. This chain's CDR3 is CASSALAGSTDTQYF. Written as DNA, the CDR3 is TGTGCCAGCAGTGCGCTAGCGGGTAGCACAGATACGCAGTATTTT.

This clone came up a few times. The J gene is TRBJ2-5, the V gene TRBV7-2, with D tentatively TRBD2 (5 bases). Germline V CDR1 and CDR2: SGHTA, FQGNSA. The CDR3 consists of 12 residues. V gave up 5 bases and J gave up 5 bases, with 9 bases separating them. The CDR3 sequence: CASSEGRETQYF. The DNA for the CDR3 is TGTGCCAGCAGCGAGGGTAGGGAGACCCAGTACTTC.

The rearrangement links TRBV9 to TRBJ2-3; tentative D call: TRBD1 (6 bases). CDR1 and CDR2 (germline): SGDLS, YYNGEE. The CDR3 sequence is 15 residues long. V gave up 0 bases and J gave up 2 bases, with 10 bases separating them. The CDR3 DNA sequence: TGTGCCAGCAGCGTAGAATGGGGGCTCACAGATACGCAGTATTTT. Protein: CASSVEWGLTDTQYF.

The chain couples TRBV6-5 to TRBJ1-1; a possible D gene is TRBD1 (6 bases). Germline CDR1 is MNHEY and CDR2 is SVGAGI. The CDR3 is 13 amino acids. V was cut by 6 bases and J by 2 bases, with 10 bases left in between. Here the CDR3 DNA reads TGTGCCAGCAGAGGGACATATAACACTGAAGCTTTCTTT. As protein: CASRGTYNTEAFF.

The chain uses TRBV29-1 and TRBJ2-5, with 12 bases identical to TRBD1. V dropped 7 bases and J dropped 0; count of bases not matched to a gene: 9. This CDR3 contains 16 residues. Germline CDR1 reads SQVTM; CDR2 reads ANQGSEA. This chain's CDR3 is CSDLPRDRGHQETQYF. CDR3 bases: TGCAGCGACCTACCGAGGGACAGGGGGCACCAAGAGACCCAGTACTTC.

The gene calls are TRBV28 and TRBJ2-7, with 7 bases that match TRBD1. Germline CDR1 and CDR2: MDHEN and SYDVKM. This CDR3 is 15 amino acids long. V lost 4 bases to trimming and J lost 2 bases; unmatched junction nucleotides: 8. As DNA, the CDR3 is TGTGCCAGCAGTTCGATACTGGGACAGACCTACGAGCAGTACTTC. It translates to CASSSILGQTYEQYF.

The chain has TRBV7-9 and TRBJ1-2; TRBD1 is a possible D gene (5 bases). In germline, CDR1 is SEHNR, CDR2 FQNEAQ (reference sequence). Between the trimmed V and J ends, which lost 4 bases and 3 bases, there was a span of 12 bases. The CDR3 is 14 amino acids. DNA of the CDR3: TGTGCCAGCAGCTCCCAGGGCCCTCACTATGGCTACACCTTC. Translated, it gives CASSSQGPHYGYTF.

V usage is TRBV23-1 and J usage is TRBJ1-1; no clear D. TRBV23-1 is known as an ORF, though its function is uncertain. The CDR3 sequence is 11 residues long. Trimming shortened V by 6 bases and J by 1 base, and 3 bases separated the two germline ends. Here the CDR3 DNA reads TGCGCCAGCAGCAAGAACACTGAAGCTTTCTTT. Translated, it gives CASSKNTEAFF.

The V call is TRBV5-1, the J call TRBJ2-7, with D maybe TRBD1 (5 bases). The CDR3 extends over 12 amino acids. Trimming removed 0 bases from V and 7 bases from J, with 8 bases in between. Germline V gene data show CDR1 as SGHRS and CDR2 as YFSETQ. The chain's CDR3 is CASSLEGFEQYF. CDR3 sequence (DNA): TGCGCCAGCAGCTTGGAGGGGTTTGAGCAGTACTTC.